These 30 T cell receptor beta chains were sequenced from one sample in a study of T cells after yellow fever vaccination. TCRdb independently ran MiXCR on the 5' RACE reads; one entry per CDR3 protein. Of 400,000 to 650,000 distinct CDR3 sequences in the sample, 20% to 25% were seen once. The sample consisted of PBMCs, taken 20 to 25 days after the first yellow fever vaccination. The source is a man between 18 and 35 years old who received the YFV17D yellow fever vaccine.

This chain connects TRBV11-2 to TRBJ2-3, with D perhaps TRBD2 (5 bases). Germline CDR1 is SGHAT and CDR2 is FQNNGV. The CDR3 totals 14 residues. Trimming took off 2 bases at V and 10 bases at J, with 16 bases between the two ends. The CDR3 DNA reads as TGTGCCAGCAGCTTATCGTCTACTAGTTGGGCGCAGTATTTT. Amino acids: CASSLSSTSWAQYF.

This clonotype was picked up a small number of times. The J gene is TRBJ2-3, the V gene TRBV4-3; D is unresolved. The ends were cut back, 0 bases at V and 2 bases at J, with 12 bases in the middle. In germline, CDR1 is LGHNA, CDR2 YSLEER. The CDR3 is 16 residues long. CDR3 DNA: TGCGCCAGCAGCCAAGATGGGGTAGGACCCACAGATACGCAGTATTTT. It is translated as CASSQDGVGPTDTQYF.

This clonotype turned up a few times. The V gene is TRBV5-1, the J gene TRBJ2-3; D may be TRBD2 (5 bases). The ends were cut back, 0 bases at V and 2 bases at J, with 10 bases in the middle. Germline loops: CDR1 SGHRS, CDR2 YFSETQ. The CDR3 has 15 amino acids. The chain's CDR3 is CASSLASGFTDTQYF. CDR3 coding DNA: TGCGCCAGCAGCTTGGCAAGCGGCTTCACAGATACGCAGTATTTT.

V is TRBV20-1 and J is TRBJ2-1; D is uncertain. Germline V gene data show CDR1 as DFQATT and CDR2 as SNEGSKA (reference sequence). The CDR3 totals 14 residues. Between the trimmed V and J ends, which lost 3 bases and 4 bases, there was a span of 13 bases. This CDR3 reads CSASTEIHYNEQFF. DNA of the CDR3: TGCAGTGCTAGCACGGAAATCCATTACAATGAGCAGTTCTTC.

This clonotype was recorded many times. The chain couples TRBV24-1 to TRBJ2-2; maybe TRBD2 (6 bases). Germline CDR1 is KGHDR and CDR2 is SFDVKD. Trimming shortened V by 4 bases and J by 7 bases, and 18 bases separated the two germline ends. The CDR3 totals 16 residues. Here the CDR3 reads CATSDPRRGTHGELFF. Here the CDR3 DNA reads TGTGCCACCAGTGACCCTCGACGGGGGACCCACGGGGAGCTGTTTTTT.

V is TRBV9 and J is TRBJ2-2; D is ambiguous. This CDR3 comprises 16 residues. From germline, CDR1 is SGDLS and CDR2 YYNGEE. Trimming removed 2 bases from V and 0 bases from J, with 11 bases in between. The chain's CDR3 is CASSVYGYPNTGELFF. CDR3 coding DNA: TGTGCCAGCAGCGTTTACGGATATCCGAACACCGGGGAGCTGTTTTTT.

V usage is TRBV5-4 and J usage is TRBJ2-2; the match to TRBD1 covers 7 bases. Germline V gene sequence: CDR1 SGHNT, CDR2 YYREEE (reference sequence). Trimming took 0 bases from V and 7 from J; bases not matched to a gene: 6. The CDR3 loop spans 15 amino acids. CDR3 in amino acids: CASSLEYRGGGELFF. The CDR3 DNA is TGTGCCAGCAGCTTGGAGTACAGGGGCGGCGGGGAGCTGTTTTTT.

This rearrangement joins TRBV6-5 to TRBJ1-5; perhaps TRBD1 as D (5 bases). Germline loops: CDR1 MNHEY, CDR2 SVGAGI. V lost 0 bases to trimming and J lost 5 bases, with 11 bases between them. The CDR3 covers 15 residues. The CDR3 reads CASSYSRGADQPQHF. CDR3 bases: TGTGCCAGCAGTTACTCGAGAGGGGCGGATCAGCCCCAGCATTTT.

This clonotype showed up just a few times. This sequence joins TRBV7-2 and TRBJ2-3; TRBD1 aligns across 7 bases. The length of the CDR3 is 16 residues. With V trimmed by 5 bases and J by 4 bases, 12 bases remained unmatched. CDR1 and CDR2 from the germline V gene are SGHTA and FQGNSA. Here the CDR3 reads CASSGTGQVWSDTQYF. Written as DNA, the CDR3 is TGTGCCAGCAGCGGAACCGGACAGGTCTGGTCAGATACGCAGTATTTT.

V gene TRBV18 combines with J gene TRBJ2-2, with TRBD1 as a possible D gene (6 bases). This CDR3 spans 16 amino acids. Trimming removed 2 bases from V and 4 bases from J, with 14 bases in between. Looked up from germline, CDR1 is KGHSH and CDR2 is LQKENI. The CDR3 DNA follows: TGTGCCAGCTCACCATCTGGCAGGGGTTCCACCGGGGAGCTGTTTTTT. Its protein product is CASSPSGRGSTGELFF.

The chain joins TRBV6-2 or TRBV6-3 to TRBJ2-1, with 10 bases aligning to TRBD2. Germline CDR1 MNHEY, CDR2 SVGEGT. V gave up 5 bases and J gave up 7 bases; unmatched junction bases: 17. The CDR3 consists of 18 residues. The DNA for the CDR3 is TGTGCCAGCAGTAACCCGGGACTAGCGCCTCCCGGCGGGAATGAGCAGTTCTTC. It specifies CASSNPGLAPPGGNEQFF.

The rearrangement joins TRBV4-3 to TRBJ2-3, with a weak D call TRBD2 (7 bases). Germline V lookup: CDR1 LGHNA, CDR2 YSLEER. Trimming left V 1 base short and J 3 bases short, with 14 bases between. The CDR3 is made up of 16 amino acids. The CDR3: CASSQVLGGGTDTQYF. As DNA, the CDR3 is TGCGCCAGCAGCCAAGTTCTAGGGGGGGGGACAGATACGCAGTATTTT.

The chain recombines TRBV10-3 with TRBJ1-2; 8 bases agree with TRBD1. CDR1 and CDR2 (germline): ENHRY, SYGVKD. There are 15 residues in the CDR3. V dropped 0 bases and J dropped 7; count of bases not matched to a gene: 7. CDR3 residues: CAISESGQGASGYTF. The CDR3 DNA sequence: TGTGCCATCAGTGAGTCCGGACAGGGTGCTTCTGGCTACACCTTC.

This rearrangement joins TRBV10-3 to TRBJ1-1, with D hard to call. Trimming shortened V by 7 bases and J by 1 base, and 13 bases separated the two germline ends. Looked up from germline, CDR1 is ENHRY and CDR2 is SYGVKD. This CDR3 has 14 residues. CDR3 sequence: CAITQTLQNTEAFF. In nucleotides, the CDR3 is TGTGCCATCACCCAGACTTTACAGAACACTGAAGCTTTCTTT.

J is TRBJ2-3 and V is TRBV25-1; 7 nucleotides align to TRBD1. The CDR3 contains 13 residues. With 7 bases clipped from V and 3 bases from J, the junction kept 4 bases outside the gene matches. The V gene's germline CDR1 is MGHDK and CDR2 SYGVNS. DNA for the CDR3: TGTGCCAGCACCACAGGGGTTACAGATACGCAGTATTTT. It yields the protein CASTTGVTDTQYF.

The chain employs TRBV28 and TRBJ2-1, with 11 bases matching TRBD1. CDR1 and CDR2 (germline): MDHEN, SYDVKM. Losses at the gene ends were 4 bases for V and 3 bases for J; bases not matched to a gene: 5. The CDR3 totals 16 residues. The CDR3 coding sequence is TGTGCCAGCAGTTACGCCGGGACAGGGGGCTACAATGAGCAGTTCTTC. It yields the protein CASSYAGTGGYNEQFF.

This clonotype occurred many times. The chain is built from TRBV20-1 and TRBJ1-3, with 7 bases identical to TRBD1. V was pared by 3 bases and J by 4 bases, with 3 bases of the junction left unmatched. Germline V gene sequence: CDR1 DFQATT, CDR2 SNEGSKA (reference sequence). This CDR3 has 13 amino acids. The CDR3 region has the DNA TGCAGTGCTAGGGGGGGACAGGGAAACACCATATATTTT. Its translation: CSARGGQGNTIYF.

J is TRBJ1-5 and V is TRBV6-2 or TRBV6-3, with 10 bases identical to TRBD1. This CDR3 is built from 16 residues. Trimming took 6 bases from V and 10 from J; bases not matched to a gene: 15. The germline gives CDR1 MNHEY, CDR2 SVGEGT. The CDR3 is CASRPGQGYYIYPQHF. The CDR3 DNA sequence: TGTGCCAGCAGACCGGGACAGGGGTACTATATCTACCCCCAGCATTTT.

The gene calls are TRBV11-3 and TRBJ2-7; 9 bases agree with TRBD2. The CDR3 covers 14 residues. From germline, CDR1 is SGHNT and CDR2 YENEEA. The ends lost 5 bases at V and 5 bases at J; junction bases unmatched: 7. In DNA, the CDR3 is TGTGCCAGCAGCCCGGTTAGCGGGGGAGACGAGCAGTACTTC. This translates into CASSPVSGGDEQYF.

This clonotype has just a few counts. The V and J genes are TRBV2 and TRBJ1-5; D gene unclear. Between the trimmed V and J ends, which lost 2 bases and 0 bases, there was a span of 11 bases. The CDR3 totals 16 residues. Germline CDR1 reads SNHLY; CDR2 reads FYNNEI. CDR3 nucleotides: TGTGCCAGCAGTGAAAGTTGGGGATATAGCAATCAGCCCCAGCATTTT. Translation: CASSESWGYSNQPQHF.

The chain employs TRBV5-1 and TRBJ2-1, with D possibly being TRBD1 or TRBD2 (5 bases each). V was shortened by 4 bases and J by 3 bases, with 17 bases between the two germline ends. This CDR3 comprises 16 residues. Germline CDR1 reads SGHRS; CDR2 reads YFSETQ. The CDR3 coding sequence is TGCGCCAGCAGCGTCCGGGGACGGGACCGCTACAATGAGCAGTTCTTC. It translates to CASSVRGRDRYNEQFF.

This clonotype was found a few times. V and J are TRBV7-2 and TRBJ2-3, with a possible D match to TRBD1 (5 bases). This CDR3 contains 14 residues. With 3 bases removed from V and 4 bases from J, the gap between germline ends came to 11 bases. Looked up from germline, CDR1 is SGHTA and CDR2 is FQGNSA. The CDR3 protein is CASSFKGYADTQYF. In nucleotides, the CDR3 is TGTGCCAGCAGCTTCAAGGGGTATGCAGATACGCAGTATTTT.

The chain employs TRBV2 and TRBJ2-7, with D uncertain. CDR3 length: 13 amino acids. Trimming shortened V by 5 bases and J by 3 bases, and 11 bases separated the two germline ends. From germline, CDR1 is SNHLY and CDR2 FYNNEI. The CDR3 is CASSPGSRYEQYF. CDR3 in DNA: TGTGCCAGCAGTCCCGGTTCGCGCTACGAGCAGTACTTC.

This clonotype was detected only a few times. The chain is built from TRBV4-2 and TRBJ2-3; 12 bases match TRBD2. The CDR3 spans 15 residues. The V and J ends lost 2 bases and 4 bases, in that order; junction bases with no gene match: 1. Germline-derived CDR1 and CDR2 are LGHNA and YNFKEQ. CDR3 sequence reads: CASSQTSGGPDTQYF. CDR3 nucleotides: TGTGCCAGCAGCCAAACTAGCGGGGGGCCAGATACGCAGTATTTT.

This CDR3 reads CASSVWGRNNEQFF. Here the CDR3 DNA reads TGTGCCAGCAGTGTATGGGGGCGAAACAATGAGCAGTTCTTC. The chain uses TRBV2 and TRBJ2-1; maybe TRBD1 (6 bases). The CDR3 length is 14 residues. CDR1 SNHLY and CDR2 FYNNEI come from the germline V gene. The V end lost 4 bases, the J end lost 5 bases, and 12 bases lay between the germline ends.

This clonotype was recorded a few times. This chain links TRBV7-2 with TRBJ1-1; 7 bases are a match to TRBD1. Germline-derived CDR1 and CDR2 are SGHTA and FQGNSA. The CDR3 covers 12 residues. J lost 10 bases, V lost 4 bases, and 6 bases had no gene match. The CDR3: CASSSDRAGAFF. CDR3 nucleotides: TGTGCCAGCAGCTCCGACAGGGCGGGAGCTTTCTTT. Drawing the rest from reference TRBV7-2 and TRBJ1-1, the complete variable domain is GAGVSQSPSNKVTEKGKDVELRCDPISGHTALYWYRQSLGQGLEFLIYFQGNSAPDKSGLPSDRFSAERTGGSVSTLTIQRTQQEDSAVYLCASSSDRAGAFFGQGTRLTVV.

This clonotype was recorded a few times. The chain uses TRBV2 and TRBJ1-6; D call uncertain. The CDR3 sequence is 17 residues long. The germline gives CDR1 SNHLY, CDR2 FYNNEI. Between the trimmed V and J ends, which lost 2 bases and 6 bases, there was a span of 17 bases. The CDR3 region is CASSERVYSDINSPLHF. CDR3 coding DNA: TGTGCCAGCAGTGAAAGAGTGTACAGTGACATTAATTCACCCCTCCACTTT.

The rearrangement links TRBV29-1 to TRBJ2-3; D not resolved. The CDR3 covers 13 residues. Germline CDR1 and CDR2: SQVTM and ANQGSEA. V was clipped by 7 bases and J by 2 bases, with 13 bases between them. The CDR3 protein is CSAGEANTDTQYF. Written as DNA, the CDR3 is TGCAGCGCAGGAGAGGCTAACACAGATACGCAGTATTTT.

This clonotype was picked up many times. This chain connects TRBV7-2 to TRBJ1-6; D is unresolved. V was trimmed by 2 bases and J by 2 bases, leaving 7 bases between them. The germline V gene encodes CDR1 SGHTA and CDR2 FQGNSA. The CDR3 is made up of 15 amino acids. CDR3 nucleotide sequence: TGTGCCAGCAGCTTACTCGGGGCCTATAATTCACCCCTCCACTTT. Protein sequence: CASSLLGAYNSPLHF.

This clonotype came up a few times. The V call is TRBV7-9, the J call TRBJ1-5, with a weak D call TRBD1 (5 bases). CDR1 and CDR2 (germline): SEHNR, FQNEAQ (reference sequence). V gave up 5 bases and J gave up 1 base, with 9 bases separating them. CDR3 length: 14 amino acids. The CDR3 DNA sequence: TGTGCCAGCAGCCTTGACAGCAGCAATCAGCCCCAGCATTTT. Protein product: CASSLDSSNQPQHF.